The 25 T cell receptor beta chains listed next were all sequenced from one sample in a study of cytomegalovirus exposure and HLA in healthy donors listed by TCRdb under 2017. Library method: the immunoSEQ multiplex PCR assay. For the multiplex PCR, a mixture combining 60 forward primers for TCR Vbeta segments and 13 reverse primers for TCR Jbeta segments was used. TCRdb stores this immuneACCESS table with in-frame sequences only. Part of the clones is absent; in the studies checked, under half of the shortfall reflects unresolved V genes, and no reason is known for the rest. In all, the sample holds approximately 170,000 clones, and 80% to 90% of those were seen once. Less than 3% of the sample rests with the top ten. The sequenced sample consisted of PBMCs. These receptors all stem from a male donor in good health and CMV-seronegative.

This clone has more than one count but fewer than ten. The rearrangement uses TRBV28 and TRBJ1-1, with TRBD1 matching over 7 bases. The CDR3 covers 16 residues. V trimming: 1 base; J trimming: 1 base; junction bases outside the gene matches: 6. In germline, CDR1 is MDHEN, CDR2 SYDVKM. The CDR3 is CASSLLRGPGNTEAFF. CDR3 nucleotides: TGTGCCAGCAGTTTATTGAGGGGGCCCGGGAACACTGAAGCTTTCTTT.

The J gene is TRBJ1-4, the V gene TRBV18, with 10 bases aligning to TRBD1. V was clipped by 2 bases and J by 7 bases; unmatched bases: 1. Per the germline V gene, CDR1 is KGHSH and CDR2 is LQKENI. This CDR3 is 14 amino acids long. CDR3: CASSPDRGLEKLFF. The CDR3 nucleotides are TGTGCCAGCTCACCAGACAGGGGGCTTGAAAAACTGTTTTTT.

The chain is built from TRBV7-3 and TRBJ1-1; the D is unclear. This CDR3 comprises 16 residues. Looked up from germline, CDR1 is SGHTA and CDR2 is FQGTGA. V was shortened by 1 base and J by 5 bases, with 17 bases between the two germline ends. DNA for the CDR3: TGTGCCAGCAGCTTAAGAATTGGTGGAGGCTTGACTGAAGCTTTCTTT. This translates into CASSLRIGGGLTEAFF.

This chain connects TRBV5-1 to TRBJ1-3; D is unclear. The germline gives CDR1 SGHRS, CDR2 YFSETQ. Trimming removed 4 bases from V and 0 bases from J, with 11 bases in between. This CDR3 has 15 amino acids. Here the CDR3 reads CASSEQQSSGNTIYF. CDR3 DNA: TGCGCCAGCAGCGAACAACAGAGCTCTGGAAACACCATATATTTT. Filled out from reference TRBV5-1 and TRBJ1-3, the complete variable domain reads KAGVTQTPRYLIKTRGQQVTLSCSPISGHRSVSWYQQTPGQGLQFLFEYFSETQRNKGNFPGRFSGRQFSNSRSEMNVSTLELGDSALYLCASSEQQSSGNTIYFGEGSWLTVV.

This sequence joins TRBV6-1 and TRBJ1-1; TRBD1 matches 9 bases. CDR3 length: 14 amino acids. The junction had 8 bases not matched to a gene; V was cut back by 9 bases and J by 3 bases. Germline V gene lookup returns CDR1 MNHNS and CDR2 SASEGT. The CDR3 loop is CASIEQGAYTEAFF. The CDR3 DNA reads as TGTGCCAGTATAGAACAGGGGGCGTACACTGAAGCTTTCTTT.

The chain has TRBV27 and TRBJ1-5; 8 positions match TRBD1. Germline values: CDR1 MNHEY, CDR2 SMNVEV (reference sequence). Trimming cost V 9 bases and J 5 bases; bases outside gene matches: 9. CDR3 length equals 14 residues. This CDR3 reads CASQRTGWDQPQHF. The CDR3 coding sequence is TGTGCCAGTCAAAGGACAGGGTGGGATCAGCCCCAGCATTTT.

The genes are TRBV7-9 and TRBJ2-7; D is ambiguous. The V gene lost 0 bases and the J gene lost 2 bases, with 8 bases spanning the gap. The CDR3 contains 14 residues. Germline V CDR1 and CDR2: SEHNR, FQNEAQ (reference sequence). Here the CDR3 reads CASSLAGQAYEQYF. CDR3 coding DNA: TGTGCCAGCAGCTTAGCGGGCCAGGCCTACGAGCAGTACTTC.

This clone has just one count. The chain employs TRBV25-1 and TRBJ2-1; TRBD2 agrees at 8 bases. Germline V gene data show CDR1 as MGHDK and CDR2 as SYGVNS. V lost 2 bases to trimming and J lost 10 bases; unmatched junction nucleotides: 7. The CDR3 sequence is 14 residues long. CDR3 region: CASSEAEAGGEQFF. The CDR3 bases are TGTGCCAGCAGTGAAGCGGAGGCGGGAGGAGAGCAGTTCTTC.

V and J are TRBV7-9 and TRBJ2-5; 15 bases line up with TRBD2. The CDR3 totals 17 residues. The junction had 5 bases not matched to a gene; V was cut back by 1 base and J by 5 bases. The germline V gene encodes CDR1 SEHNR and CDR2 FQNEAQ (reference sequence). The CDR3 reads CASSLGTSGGAAETQYF. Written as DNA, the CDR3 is TGTGCCAGCAGCTTAGGGACTAGCGGGGGGGCCGCCGAGACCCAGTACTTC. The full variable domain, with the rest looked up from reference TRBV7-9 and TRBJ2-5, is DTGVSQNPRHKITKRGQNVTFRCDPISEHNRLYWYRQTLGQGPEFLTYFQNEAQLEKSRLLSDRFSAERPKGSFSTLEIQRTEQGDSAMYLCASSLGTSGGAAETQYFGPGTRLLVL.

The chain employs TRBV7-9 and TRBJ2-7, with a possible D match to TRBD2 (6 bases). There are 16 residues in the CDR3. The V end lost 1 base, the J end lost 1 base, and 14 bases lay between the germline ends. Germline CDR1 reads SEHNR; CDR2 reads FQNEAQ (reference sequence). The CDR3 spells CASSLGDSGGSYEQYF. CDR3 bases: TGTGCCAGCAGCTTAGGGGATAGCGGCGGTTCCTACGAGCAGTACTTC.

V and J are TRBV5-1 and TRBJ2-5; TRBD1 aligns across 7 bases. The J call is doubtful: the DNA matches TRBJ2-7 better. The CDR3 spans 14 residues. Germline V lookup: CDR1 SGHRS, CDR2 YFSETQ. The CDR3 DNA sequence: TGCGCCAGCAGCGTAGGGACAGACCCCTACGAGCAGTACTTC. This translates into CASSVGTDPYEQYF.

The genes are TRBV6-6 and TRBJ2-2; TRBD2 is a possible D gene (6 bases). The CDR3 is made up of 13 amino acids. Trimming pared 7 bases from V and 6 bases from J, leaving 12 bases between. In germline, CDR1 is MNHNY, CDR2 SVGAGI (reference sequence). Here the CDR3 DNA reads TGTGCCAGCAACTGGCCGGGGGCCGGGGAGCTGTTTTTT. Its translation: CASNWPGAGELFF.

The CDR3 protein is CASSVGGVVDTEAFF. The CDR3 DNA reads TGTGCCAGCAGCGTCGGGGGAGTTGTGGACACTGAAGCTTTCTTT. This chain connects TRBV9 to TRBJ1-1, with TRBD1 as a possible D gene (5 bases). The CDR3 loop spans 15 amino acids. V was pared by 2 bases and J by 3 bases, with 14 bases between. Germline V gene data show CDR1 as SGDLS and CDR2 as YYNGEE.

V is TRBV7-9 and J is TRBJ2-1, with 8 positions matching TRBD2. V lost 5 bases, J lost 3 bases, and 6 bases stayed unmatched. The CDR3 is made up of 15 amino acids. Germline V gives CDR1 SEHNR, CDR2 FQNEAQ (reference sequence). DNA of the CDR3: TGTGCCAGCAGCGAAAGCGGGAGATACTACAATGAGCAGTTCTTC. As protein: CASSESGRYYNEQFF. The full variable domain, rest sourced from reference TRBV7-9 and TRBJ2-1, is DTGVSQNPRHKITKRGQNVTFRCDPISEHNRLYWYRQTLGQGPEFLTYFQNEAQLEKSRLLSDRFSAERPKGSFSTLEIQRTEQGDSAMYLCASSESGRYYNEQFFGPGTRLTVL.

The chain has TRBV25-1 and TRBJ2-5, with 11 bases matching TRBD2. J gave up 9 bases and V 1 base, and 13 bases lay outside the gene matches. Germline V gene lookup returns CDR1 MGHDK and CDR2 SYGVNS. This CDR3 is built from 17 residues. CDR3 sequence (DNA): TGTGCCAGCAGTGAATTGGGTAGCGGGAGGGAAAAAAAGGCCCAGTACTTC. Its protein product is CASSELGSGREKKAQYF. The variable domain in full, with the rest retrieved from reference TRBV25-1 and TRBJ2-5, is EADIYQTPRYLVIGTGKKITLECSQTMGHDKMYWYQQDPGMELHLIHYSYGVNSTEKGDLSSESTVSRIRTEHFPLTLESARPSHTSQYLCASSELGSGREKKAQYFGPGTRLLVL.

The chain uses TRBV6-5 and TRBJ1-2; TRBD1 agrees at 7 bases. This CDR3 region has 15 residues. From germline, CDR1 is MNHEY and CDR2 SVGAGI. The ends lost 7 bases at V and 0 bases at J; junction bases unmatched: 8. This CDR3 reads CASTRGGRSNYGYTF. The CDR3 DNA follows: TGTGCCAGCACCAGAGGGGGCAGGTCTAACTATGGCTACACCTTC.

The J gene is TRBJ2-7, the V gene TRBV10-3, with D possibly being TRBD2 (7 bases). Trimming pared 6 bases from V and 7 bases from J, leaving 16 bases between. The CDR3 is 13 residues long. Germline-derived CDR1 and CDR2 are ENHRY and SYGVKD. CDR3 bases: TGTGCCATCAGCCCTGAGGGGGGGGATGAGCAGTACTTC. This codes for CAISPEGGDEQYF.

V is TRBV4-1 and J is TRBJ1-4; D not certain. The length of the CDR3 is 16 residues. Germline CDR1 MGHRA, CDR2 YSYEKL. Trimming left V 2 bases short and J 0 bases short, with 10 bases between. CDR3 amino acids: CASSQTSPATNEKLFF. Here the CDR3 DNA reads TGCGCCAGCAGCCAAACATCGCCTGCAACTAATGAAAAACTGTTTTTT.

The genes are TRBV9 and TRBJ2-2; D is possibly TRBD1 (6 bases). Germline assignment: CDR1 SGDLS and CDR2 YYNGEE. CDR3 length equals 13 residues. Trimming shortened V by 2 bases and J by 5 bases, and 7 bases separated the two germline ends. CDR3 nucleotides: TGTGCCAGCAGCGTGCAGGGGACCGGGGAGCTGTTTTTT. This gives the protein CASSVQGTGELFF.

CDR3 residues: CASSQTGGDQPQHF. The CDR3 DNA reads TGTGCCAGCAGCCAGACAGGAGGAGATCAGCCCCAGCATTTT. V and J are TRBV25-1 and TRBJ1-5, with a weak D call TRBD1 (6 bases). Germline V gene lookup returns CDR1 MGHDK and CDR2 SYGVNS. CDR3 length: 14 amino acids. V was trimmed by 6 bases and J by 5 bases, leaving 14 bases between them.

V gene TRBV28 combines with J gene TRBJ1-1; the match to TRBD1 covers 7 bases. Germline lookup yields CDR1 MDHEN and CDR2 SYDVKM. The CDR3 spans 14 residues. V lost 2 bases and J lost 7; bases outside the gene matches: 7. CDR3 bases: TGTGCCAGCAGTTTAGTCGGTGACAGGGATGAAGCTTTCTTT. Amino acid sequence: CASSLVGDRDEAFF.

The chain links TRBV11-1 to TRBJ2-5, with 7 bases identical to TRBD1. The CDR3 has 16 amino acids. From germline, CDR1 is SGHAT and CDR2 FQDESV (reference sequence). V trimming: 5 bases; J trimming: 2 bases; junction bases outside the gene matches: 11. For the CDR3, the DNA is TGTGCCAGCAGCCCGGGCCAGGGACAGCCGCAAGAGACCCAGTACTTC. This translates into CASSPGQGQPQETQYF.

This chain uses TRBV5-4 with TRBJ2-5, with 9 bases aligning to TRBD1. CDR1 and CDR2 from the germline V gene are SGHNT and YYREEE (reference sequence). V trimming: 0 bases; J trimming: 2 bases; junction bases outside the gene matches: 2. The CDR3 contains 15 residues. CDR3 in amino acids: CASSLGTGDQETQYF. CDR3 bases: TGTGCCAGCAGCTTGGGGACAGGGGATCAAGAGACCCAGTACTTC.

CDR3 in amino acids: CATSPPVAGGHYEQYF. The CDR3, as DNA: TGTGCCACTTCACCCCCCGTGGCAGGGGGCCACTACGAGCAGTACTTC. J is TRBJ2-7 and V is TRBV7-9; TRBD1 matches 8 bases. The CDR3 contains 16 residues. The germline gives CDR1 SEHNR, CDR2 FQNEAQ (reference sequence). Trimming at V came to 10 bases and at J to 3 bases, leaving 17 bases not matched to a gene.

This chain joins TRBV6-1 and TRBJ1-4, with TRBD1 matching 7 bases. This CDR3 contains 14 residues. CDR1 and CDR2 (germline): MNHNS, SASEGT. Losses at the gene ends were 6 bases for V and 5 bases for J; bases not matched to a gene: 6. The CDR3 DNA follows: TGTGCCAGCAGCACGACAGGGCAGAATGAAAAACTGTTTTTT. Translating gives CASSTTGQNEKLFF.